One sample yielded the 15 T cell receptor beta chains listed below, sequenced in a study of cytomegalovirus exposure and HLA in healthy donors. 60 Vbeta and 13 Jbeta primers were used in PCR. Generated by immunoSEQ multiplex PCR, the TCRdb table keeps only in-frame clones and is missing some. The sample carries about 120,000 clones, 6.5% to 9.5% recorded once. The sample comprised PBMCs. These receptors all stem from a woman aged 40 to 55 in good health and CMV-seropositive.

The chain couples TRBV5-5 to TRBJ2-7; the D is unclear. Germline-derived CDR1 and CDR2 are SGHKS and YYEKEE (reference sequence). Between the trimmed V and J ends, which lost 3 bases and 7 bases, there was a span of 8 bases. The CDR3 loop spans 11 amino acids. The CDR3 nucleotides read TGTGCCAGCAGCTCCTCTCGGGAGCAGTACTTC. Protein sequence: CASSSSREQYF.

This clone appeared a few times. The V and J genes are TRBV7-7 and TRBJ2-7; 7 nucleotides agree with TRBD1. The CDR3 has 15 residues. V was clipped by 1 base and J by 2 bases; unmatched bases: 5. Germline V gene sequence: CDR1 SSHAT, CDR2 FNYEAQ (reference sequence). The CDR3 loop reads CASSLGQGTAYEQYF. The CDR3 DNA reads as TGTGCCAGCAGCTTAGGACAGGGAACTGCCTACGAGCAGTACTTC.

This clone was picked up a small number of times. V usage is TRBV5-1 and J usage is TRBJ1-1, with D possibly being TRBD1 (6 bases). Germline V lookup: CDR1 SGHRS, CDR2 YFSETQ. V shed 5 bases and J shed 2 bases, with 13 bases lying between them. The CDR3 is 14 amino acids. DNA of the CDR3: TGCGCCAGCAGGCTACAGGGTAGCAACACTGAAGCTTTCTTT. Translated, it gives CASRLQGSNTEAFF.

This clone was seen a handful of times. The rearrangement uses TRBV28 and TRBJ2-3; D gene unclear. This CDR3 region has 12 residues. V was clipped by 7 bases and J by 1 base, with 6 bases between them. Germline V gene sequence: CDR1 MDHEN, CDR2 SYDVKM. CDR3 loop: CASNGRTDTQYF. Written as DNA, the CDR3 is TGTGCCAGCAACGGTCGCACAGATACGCAGTATTTT.

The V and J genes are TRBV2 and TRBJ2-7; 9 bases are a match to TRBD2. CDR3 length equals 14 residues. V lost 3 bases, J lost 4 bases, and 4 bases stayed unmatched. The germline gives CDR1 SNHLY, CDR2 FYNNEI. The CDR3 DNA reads TGTGCCAGCAGTGATCGAGCGGGGGGATACGAGCAGTACTTC. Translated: CASSDRAGGYEQYF.

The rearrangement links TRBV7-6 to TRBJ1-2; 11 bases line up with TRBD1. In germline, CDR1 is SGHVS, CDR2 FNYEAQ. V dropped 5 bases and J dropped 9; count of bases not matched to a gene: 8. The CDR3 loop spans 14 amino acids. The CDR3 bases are TGTGCCAGCAGCCGAGGACAGGGGGCTAATCGCTACACCTTC. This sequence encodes CASSRGQGANRYTF.

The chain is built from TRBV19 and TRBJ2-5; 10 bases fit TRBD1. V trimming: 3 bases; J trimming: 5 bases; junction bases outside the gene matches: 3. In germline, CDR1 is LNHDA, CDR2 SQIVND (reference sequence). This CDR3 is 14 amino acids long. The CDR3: CASSIGTGVETQYF. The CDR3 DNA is TGTGCCAGTAGTATCGGGACAGGGGTCGAGACCCAGTACTTC.

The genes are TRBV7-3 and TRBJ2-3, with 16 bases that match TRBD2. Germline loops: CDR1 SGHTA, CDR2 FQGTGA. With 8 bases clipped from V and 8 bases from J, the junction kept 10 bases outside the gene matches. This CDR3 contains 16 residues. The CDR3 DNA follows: TGTGCCAGCGGAAAGGGACTAGCGGGGGGGAGGGGTACGCAGTATTTT. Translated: CASGKGLAGGRGTQYF. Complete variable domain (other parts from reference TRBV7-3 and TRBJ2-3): GAGVSQTPSNKVTEKGKYVELRCDPISGHTALYWYRQSLGQGPEFLIYFQGTGAADDSGLPNDRFFAVRPEGSVSTLKIQRTERGDSAVYLCASGKGLAGGRGTQYFGPGTRLTVL.

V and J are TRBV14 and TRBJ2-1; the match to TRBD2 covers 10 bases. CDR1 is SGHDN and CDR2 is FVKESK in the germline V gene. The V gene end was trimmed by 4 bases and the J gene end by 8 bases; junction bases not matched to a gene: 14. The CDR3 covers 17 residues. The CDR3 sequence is CASSRVQRGGRVDEQFF. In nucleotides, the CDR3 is TGTGCCAGCAGCCGAGTGCAGCGGGGGGGCCGGGTCGATGAGCAGTTCTTC.

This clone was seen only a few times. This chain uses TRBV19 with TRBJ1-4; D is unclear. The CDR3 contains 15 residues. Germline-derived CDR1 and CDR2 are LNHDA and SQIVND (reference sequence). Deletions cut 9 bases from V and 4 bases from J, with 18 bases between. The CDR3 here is CASSPRRADNEKLFF. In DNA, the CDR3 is TGTGCCAGCAGTCCCCGGCGGGCTGATAATGAAAAACTGTTTTTT.

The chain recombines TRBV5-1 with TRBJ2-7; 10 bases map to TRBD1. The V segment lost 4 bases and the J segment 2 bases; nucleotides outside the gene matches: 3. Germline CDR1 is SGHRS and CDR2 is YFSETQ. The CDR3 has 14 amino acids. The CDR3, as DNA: TGCGCCAGCAGCGGAGGACAGGGGGCCTACGAGCAGTACTTC. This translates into CASSGGQGAYEQYF.

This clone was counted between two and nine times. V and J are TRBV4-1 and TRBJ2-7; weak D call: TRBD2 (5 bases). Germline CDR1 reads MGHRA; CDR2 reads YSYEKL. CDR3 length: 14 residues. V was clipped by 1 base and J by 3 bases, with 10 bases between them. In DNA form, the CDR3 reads TGCGCCAGCAGCCAAGCTACGAGGGACTACGAGCAGTACTTC. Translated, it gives CASSQATRDYEQYF.

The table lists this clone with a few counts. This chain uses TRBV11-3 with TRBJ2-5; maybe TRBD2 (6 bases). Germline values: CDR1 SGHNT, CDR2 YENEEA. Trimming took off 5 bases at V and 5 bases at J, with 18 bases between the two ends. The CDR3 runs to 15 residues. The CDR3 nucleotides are TGTGCCAGCAGCCTAAGGGACTCCCTGTGGGAGACCCAGTACTTC. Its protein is CASSLRDSLWETQYF.

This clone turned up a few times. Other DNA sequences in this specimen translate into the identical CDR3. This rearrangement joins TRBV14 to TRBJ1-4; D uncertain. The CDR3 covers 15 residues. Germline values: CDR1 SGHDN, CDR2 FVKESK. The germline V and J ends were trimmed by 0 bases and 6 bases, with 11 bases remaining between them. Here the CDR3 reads CASSQDRSPDEKLFF. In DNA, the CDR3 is TGTGCCAGCAGCCAAGATCGGTCCCCGGATGAAAAACTGTTTTTT.

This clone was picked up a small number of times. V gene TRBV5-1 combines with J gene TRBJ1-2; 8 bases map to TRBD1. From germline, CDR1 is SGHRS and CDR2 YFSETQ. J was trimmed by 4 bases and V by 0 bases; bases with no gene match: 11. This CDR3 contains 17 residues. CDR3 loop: CASSLEPDRGNTYGYTF. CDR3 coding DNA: TGCGCCAGCAGCTTGGAGCCCGACAGGGGTAACACCTATGGCTACACCTTC.